Given below is one T cell receptor (beta chain) in context. Libraries were prepared by immunoSEQ multiplex PCR; TCRdb keeps only in-frame clonotypes and omits some of them. Of about 190,000 clones in the sample, 70% to 80% were seen once. The CDR3 has 14 amino acids. Trimming removed 4 bases from V and 7 bases from J; junction bases left unmatched: 7. CDR1 LNHDA and CDR2 SQIVND come from the germline V gene (reference sequence). This sample is drawn from a study of blood T cell repertoires in COVID-19. Sample: peripheral blood. This sequence joins TRBV19 and TRBJ1-3, with 7 bases aligning to TRBD1. The clonotype was recovered from a woman between 50 and 59 years old with acute or convalescent COVID-19. The CDR3: CASSTTGTRNTIYF. Written as DNA, the CDR3 is TGTGCCAGTAGTACGACAGGGACCCGGAACACCATATATTTT.